This T cell receptor beta chain was documented in a study of T-cell reconstitution after alpha-beta-depleted transplantation in children. The CDR3 contains 16 residues. V gave up 4 bases and J gave up 4 bases, with 13 bases separating them. Looked up from germline, CDR1 is KGHDR and CDR2 is SFDVKD. This sample's TCRbeta library carried unique molecular identifier barcodes. TCRdb reanalysed the PCR reads using MiXCR and keeps one entry per CDR3 protein. The sample contains about 240,000 distinct CDR3 sequences, 9.5% to 15% of which appear only once. This clonotype was seen at least ten times. The material sequenced was PBMCs from the stem cell graft donor, taken from the stem cell graft. This clonotype originated in a human donor who donated a stem cell graft to a child with acute lymphoblastic leukemia. The rearrangement uses TRBV24-1 and TRBJ2-6; D call uncertain. The CDR3 DNA reads TGTGCCACCAGTGAAGGACGAAATTCAGGGGCCAACGTCCTGACTTTC. Translating it yields CATSEGRNSGANVLTF.